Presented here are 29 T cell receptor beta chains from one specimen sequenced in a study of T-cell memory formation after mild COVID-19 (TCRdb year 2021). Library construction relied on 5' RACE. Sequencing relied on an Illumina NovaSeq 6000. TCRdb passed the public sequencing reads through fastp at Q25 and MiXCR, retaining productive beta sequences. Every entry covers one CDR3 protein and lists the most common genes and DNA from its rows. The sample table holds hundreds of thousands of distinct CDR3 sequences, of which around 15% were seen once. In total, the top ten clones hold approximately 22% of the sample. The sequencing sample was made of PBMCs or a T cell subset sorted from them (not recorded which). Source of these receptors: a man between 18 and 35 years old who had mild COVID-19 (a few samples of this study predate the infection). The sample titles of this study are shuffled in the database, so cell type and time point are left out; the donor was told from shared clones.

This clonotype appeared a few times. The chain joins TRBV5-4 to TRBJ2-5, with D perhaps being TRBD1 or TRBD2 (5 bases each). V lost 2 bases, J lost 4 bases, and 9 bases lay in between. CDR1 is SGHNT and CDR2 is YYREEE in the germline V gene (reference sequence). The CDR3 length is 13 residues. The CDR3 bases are TGTGCCAGCAGCTTTTGGGGGAGAGAGACCCAGTACTTC. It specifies CASSFWGRETQYF.

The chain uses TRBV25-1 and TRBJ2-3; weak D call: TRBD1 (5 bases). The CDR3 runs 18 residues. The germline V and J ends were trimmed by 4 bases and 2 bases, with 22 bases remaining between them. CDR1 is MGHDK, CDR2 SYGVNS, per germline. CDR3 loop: CASSAPGSLRVNTDTQYF. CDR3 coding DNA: TGTGCCAGCAGTGCCCCAGGGTCGCTGCGAGTCAACACAGATACGCAGTATTTT.

The CDR3 DNA is TGTGCCACCCGACCCAGGGGGACGGTCACCAGTGAGCAGTTCTTC. Translating it yields CATRPRGTVTSEQFF. The genes are TRBV24-1 and TRBJ2-1; 7 nucleotides line up with TRBD1. The V and J ends lost 9 bases and 9 bases, in that order; junction bases with no gene match: 16. Germline lookup yields CDR1 KGHDR and CDR2 SFDVKD. The CDR3 is 15 amino acids.

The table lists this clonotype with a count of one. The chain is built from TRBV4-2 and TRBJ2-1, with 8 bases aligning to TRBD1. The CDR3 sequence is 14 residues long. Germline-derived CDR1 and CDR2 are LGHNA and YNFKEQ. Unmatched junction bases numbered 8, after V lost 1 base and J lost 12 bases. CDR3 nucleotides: TGTGCCAGCAGCCAAGGGACAGGGACCGATGGGCAGTTCTTC. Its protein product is CASSQGTGTDGQFF.

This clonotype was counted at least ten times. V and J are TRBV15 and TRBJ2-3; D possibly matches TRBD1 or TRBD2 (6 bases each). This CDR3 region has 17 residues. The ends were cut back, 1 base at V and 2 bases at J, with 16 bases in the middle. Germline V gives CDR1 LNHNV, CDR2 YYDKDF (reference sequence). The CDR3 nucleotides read TGTGCCACCAGCAGAGGGGGGAACGGGGGCCTCACAGATACGCAGTATTTT. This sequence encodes CATSRGGNGGLTDTQYF.

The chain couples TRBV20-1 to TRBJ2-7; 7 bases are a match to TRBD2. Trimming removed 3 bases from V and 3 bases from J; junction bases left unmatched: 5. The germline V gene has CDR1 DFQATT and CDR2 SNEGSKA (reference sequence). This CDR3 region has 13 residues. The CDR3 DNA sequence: TGCAGTGCTAGGGGGACTACCAGCTACGAGCAGTACTTC. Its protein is CSARGTTSYEQYF.

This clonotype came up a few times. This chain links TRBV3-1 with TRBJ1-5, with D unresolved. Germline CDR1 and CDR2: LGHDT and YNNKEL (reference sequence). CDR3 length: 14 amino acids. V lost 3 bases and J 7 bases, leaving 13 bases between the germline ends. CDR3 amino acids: CASSHLGGMQPQHF. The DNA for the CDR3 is TGTGCCAGCAGCCACCTTGGAGGAATGCAGCCCCAGCATTTT.

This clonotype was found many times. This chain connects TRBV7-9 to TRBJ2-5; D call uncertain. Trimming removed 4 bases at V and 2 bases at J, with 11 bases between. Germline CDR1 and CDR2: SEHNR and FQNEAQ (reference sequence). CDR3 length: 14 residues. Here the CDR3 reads CASSSLSQQETQYF. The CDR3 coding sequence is TGTGCCAGCAGCTCCCTGTCCCAACAAGAGACCCAGTACTTC.

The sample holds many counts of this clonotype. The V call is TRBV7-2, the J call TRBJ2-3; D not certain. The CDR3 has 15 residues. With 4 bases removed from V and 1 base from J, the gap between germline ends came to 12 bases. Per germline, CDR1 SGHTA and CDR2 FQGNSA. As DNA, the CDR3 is TGTGCCAGCAGCTCCGATAGCATGGGCACAGATACGCAGTATTTT. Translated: CASSSDSMGTDTQYF.

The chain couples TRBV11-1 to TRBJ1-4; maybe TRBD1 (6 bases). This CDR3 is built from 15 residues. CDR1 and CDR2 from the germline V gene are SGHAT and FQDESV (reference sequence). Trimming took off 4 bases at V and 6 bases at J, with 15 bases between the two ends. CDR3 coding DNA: TGTGCCAGCAGCTCCGGGGGCGGACTAGATGAAAAACTGTTTTTT. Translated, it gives CASSSGGGLDEKLFF.

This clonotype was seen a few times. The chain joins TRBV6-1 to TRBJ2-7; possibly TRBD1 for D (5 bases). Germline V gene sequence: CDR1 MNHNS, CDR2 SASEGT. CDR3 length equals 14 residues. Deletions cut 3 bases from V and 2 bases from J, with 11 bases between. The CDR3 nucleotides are TGTGCCAGCAGTGACACTGGGGCGACCTACGAGCAGTACTTC. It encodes CASSDTGATYEQYF.

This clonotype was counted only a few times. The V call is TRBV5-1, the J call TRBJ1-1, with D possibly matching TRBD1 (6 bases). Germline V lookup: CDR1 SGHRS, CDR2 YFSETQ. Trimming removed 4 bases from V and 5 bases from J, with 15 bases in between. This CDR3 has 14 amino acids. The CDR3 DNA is TGCGCCAGCAGCGGGGGACACGGGGGGACTGAAGCTTTCTTT. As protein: CASSGGHGGTEAFF.

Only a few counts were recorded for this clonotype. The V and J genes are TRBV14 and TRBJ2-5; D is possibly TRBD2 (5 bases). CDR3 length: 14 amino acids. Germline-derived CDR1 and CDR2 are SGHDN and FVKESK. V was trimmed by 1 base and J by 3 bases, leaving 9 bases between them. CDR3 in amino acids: CASSQGWREETQYF. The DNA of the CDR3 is TGTGCCAGCAGCCAAGGGTGGCGGGAAGAGACCCAGTACTTC.

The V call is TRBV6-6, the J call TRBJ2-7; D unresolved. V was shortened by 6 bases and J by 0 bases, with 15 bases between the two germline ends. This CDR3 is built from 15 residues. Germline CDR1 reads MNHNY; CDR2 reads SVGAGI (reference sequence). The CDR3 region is CASSDPPANSYEQYF. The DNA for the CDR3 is TGTGCCAGCAGCGACCCGCCAGCAAACTCCTACGAGCAGTACTTC.

The CDR3 DNA sequence: TGTGCCAGCAGCCGGACAGGGAGTAACACCGGGGAGCTGTTTTTT. This translates into CASSRTGSNTGELFF. The chain couples TRBV11-2 to TRBJ2-2; 8 bases match TRBD1. This CDR3 spans 15 amino acids. The germline gives CDR1 SGHAT, CDR2 FQNNGV. The J segment lost 2 bases and the V segment lost 5 bases, leaving 4 bases of the junction unmatched.

The CDR3 DNA reads as TGTGCCAGCAGTTACGGACACAGCACAGATACGCAGTATTTT. Amino acid sequence: CASSYGHSTDTQYF. This chain uses TRBV6-5 with TRBJ2-3; TRBD1 might be the D (5 bases). The CDR3 is 14 amino acids. Trimming shortened V by 2 bases and J by 0 bases, and 6 bases separated the two germline ends. Per the germline V gene, CDR1 is MNHEY and CDR2 is SVGAGI.

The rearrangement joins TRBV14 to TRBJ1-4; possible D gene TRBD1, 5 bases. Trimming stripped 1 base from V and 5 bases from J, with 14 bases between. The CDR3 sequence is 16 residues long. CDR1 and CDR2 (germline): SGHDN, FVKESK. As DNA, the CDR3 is TGTGCCAGCAGCCAAGGGCAGGGCTTGCGAAATGAAAAACTGTTTTTT. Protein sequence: CASSQGQGLRNEKLFF. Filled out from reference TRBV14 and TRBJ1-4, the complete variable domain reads EAGVTQFPSHSVIEKGQTVTLRCDPISGHDNLYWYRRVMGKEIKFLLHFVKESKQDESGMPNNRFLAERTGGTYSTLKVQPAELEDSGVYFCASSQGQGLRNEKLFFGSGTQLSVL.

For the CDR3, the DNA is TGTGCCAGCAGCCCCGGCGTAGGGCGTCGGGTTGAGCAGTTCTTC. It codes for CASSPGVGRRVEQFF. This chain connects TRBV7-9 to TRBJ2-1; D remains unclear. The V gene lost 5 bases and the J gene lost 9 bases, with 20 bases spanning the gap. Germline V gives CDR1 SEHNR, CDR2 FQNEAQ (reference sequence). The CDR3 contains 15 residues.

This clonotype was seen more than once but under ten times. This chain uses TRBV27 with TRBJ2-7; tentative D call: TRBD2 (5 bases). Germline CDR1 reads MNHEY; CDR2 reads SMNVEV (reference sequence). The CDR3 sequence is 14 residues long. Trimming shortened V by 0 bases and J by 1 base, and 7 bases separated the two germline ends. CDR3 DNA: TGTGCCAGCAGTTTATCGCAGCGGTCCTACGAGCAGTACTTC. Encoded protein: CASSLSQRSYEQYF.

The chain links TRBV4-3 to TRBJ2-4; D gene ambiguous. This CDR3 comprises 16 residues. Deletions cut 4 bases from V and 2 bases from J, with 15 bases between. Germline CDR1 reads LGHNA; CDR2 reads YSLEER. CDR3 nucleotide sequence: TGCGCCAGCAGCCCCATTATTCGGCTTCCCAAAAACATTCAGTACTTC. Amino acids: CASSPIIRLPKNIQYF.

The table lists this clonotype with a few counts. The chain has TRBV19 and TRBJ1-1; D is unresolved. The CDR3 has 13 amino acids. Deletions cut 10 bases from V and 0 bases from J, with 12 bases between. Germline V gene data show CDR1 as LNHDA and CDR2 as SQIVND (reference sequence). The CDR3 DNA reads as TGTGCCACCTTTAGATCCATGAACACTGAAGCTTTCTTT. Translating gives CATFRSMNTEAFF.

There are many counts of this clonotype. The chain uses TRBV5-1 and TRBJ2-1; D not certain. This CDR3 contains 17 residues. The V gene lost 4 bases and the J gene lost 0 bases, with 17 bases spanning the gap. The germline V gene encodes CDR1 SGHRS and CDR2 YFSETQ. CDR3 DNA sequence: TGCGCCAGCAGCCCCCACGCGAATATTGGCTCCTACAATGAGCAGTTCTTC. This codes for CASSPHANIGSYNEQFF.

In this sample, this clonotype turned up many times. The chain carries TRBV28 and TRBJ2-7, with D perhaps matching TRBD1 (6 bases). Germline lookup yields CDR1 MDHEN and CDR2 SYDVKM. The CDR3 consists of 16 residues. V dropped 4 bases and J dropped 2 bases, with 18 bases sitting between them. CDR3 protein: CASSSTRQERAYEQYF. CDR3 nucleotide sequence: TGTGCCAGCAGTTCCACCCGACAGGAAAGGGCCTACGAGCAGTACTTC. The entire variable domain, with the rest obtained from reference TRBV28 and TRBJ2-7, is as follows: DVKVTQSSRYLVKRTGEKVFLECVQDMDHENMFWYRQDPGLGLRLIYFSYDVKMKEKGDIPEGYSVSREKKERFSLILESASTNQTSMYLCASSSTRQERAYEQYFGPGTRLTVT.

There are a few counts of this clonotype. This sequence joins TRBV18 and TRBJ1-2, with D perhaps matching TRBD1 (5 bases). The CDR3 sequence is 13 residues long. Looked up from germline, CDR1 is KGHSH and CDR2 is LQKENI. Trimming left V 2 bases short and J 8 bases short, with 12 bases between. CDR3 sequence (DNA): TGTGCCAGCTCACCAAGAGGGGACGAGGGCTACACCTTC. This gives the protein CASSPRGDEGYTF.

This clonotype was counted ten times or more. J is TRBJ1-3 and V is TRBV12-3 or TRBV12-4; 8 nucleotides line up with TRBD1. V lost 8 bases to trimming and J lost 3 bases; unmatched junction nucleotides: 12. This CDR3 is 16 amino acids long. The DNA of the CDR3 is TGTGCCAGCGGCACGGGGACAGGATACGGTGGAAACACCATATATTTT. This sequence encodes CASGTGTGYGGNTIYF.

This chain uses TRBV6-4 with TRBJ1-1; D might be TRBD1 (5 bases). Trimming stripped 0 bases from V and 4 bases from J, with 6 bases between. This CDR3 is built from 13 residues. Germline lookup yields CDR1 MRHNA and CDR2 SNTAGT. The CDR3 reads CASSDSGGTEAFF. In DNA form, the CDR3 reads TGTGCCAGCAGTGACTCTGGGGGCACTGAAGCTTTCTTT.

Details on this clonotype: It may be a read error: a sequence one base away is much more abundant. CDR3 protein: CANSAAGTRSSTDTQYF. The CDR3 DNA follows: TGTGCCAACAGCGCCGCCGGGACTAGGTCAAGCACAGATACGCAGTATTTT. V is TRBV9 and J is TRBJ2-3; 8 nucleotides match TRBD2. This CDR3 region has 17 residues. The germline V gene has CDR1 SGDLS and CDR2 YYNGEE.

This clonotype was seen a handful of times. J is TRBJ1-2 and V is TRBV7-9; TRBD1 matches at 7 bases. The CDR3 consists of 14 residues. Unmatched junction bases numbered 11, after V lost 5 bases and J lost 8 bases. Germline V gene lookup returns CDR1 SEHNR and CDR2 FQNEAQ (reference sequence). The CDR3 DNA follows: TGTGCCAGCAGCCTAGACAGGGCAATTAGGGGCTACACCTTC. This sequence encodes CASSLDRAIRGYTF.

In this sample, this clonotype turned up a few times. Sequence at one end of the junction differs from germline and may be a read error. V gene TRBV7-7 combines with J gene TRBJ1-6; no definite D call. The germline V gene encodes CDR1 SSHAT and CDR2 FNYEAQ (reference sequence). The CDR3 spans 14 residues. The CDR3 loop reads CASRSQPPMTPLHF. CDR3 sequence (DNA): TGTGCTAGCAGATCACAGCCCCCAATGACACCCCTCCACTTT.